Following are 5 T cell receptor beta chains from one sample sequenced in a study of spatial heterogeneity in lung cancer. TCRdb processed the 5' RACE reads anew with MiXCR; each CDR3 protein has one entry. Of about 82,000 distinct CDR3 sequences listed, about 12% are singletons. Time point described: sample taken at primary tumor resection. In each case, whole RNA from tumor, nontumor lung or frozen PBMC was sequenced unsorted. The sequenced sample was PBMCs, obtained at surgery. These receptors were collected from a male donor with early-stage non-small cell lung cancer.

This clonotype appeared a few times. V usage is TRBV2 and J usage is TRBJ1-1; D gene uncertain. Germline CDR1 is SNHLY and CDR2 is FYNNEI. The CDR3 is 13 amino acids. V lost 2 bases and J 4 bases, leaving 8 bases between the germline ends. The CDR3, as DNA: TGTGCCAGCAGTGAAAAGGGTACCACTGAAGCTTTCTTT. The encoded protein is CASSEKGTTEAFF.

The chain employs TRBV9 and TRBJ2-3; D is possibly TRBD2 (5 bases). CDR3 length: 16 residues. Trimming pared 4 bases from V and 0 bases from J, leaving 15 bases between. Germline-derived CDR1 and CDR2 are SGDLS and YYNGEE. CDR3 region: CASSLEGDISTDTQYF. The CDR3 DNA is TGTGCCAGCAGCCTAGAGGGAGACATTAGCACAGATACGCAGTATTTT.

This clonotype was detected many times. V gene TRBV7-2 combines with J gene TRBJ1-5; D is ambiguous. Trimming removed 7 bases from V and 7 bases from J, with 11 bases in between. The CDR3 totals 12 residues. From germline, CDR1 is SGHTA and CDR2 FQGNSA. The CDR3: CASTMSGQPQHF. CDR3 DNA sequence: TGTGCCAGCACCATGTCGGGACAGCCCCAGCATTTT.

There are many counts of this clonotype. The chain employs TRBV5-1 and TRBJ1-3, with a weak D call TRBD1 (5 bases). Germline lookup yields CDR1 SGHRS and CDR2 YFSETQ. Trimming pared 3 bases from V and 0 bases from J, leaving 16 bases between. The length of the CDR3 is 17 residues. As DNA, the CDR3 is TGCGCCAGCAGCTCGGGCCCGGGACCCTACTCTGGAAACACCATATATTTT. Protein: CASSSGPGPYSGNTIYF.

This clonotype was observed a handful of times. The genes are TRBV3-1 and TRBJ2-5; TRBD2 agrees at 15 bases. Germline V gives CDR1 LGHDT, CDR2 YNNKEL (reference sequence). The CDR3 extends over 19 amino acids. After removal of 0 bases from V and 2 bases from J, the junction contained 7 bases not matched to a gene. DNA for the CDR3: TGTGCCAGCAGCCAAGATAGGACTAGCGGGAGGGTAAAACAAGAGACCCAGTACTTC. Residues: CASSQDRTSGRVKQETQYF.